This T cell receptor beta chain was recorded in a study of spatial heterogeneity in lung cancer. TCRdb ran MiXCR on the 5' RACE reads and lists one entry per CDR3 protein. In the table there are thousands of distinct CDR3 sequences, more than 13% of which are singletons. The study's findings and limits: Ubiquitous expanded TCR counts tracked ubiquitous nonsynonymous mutations; regional expanded TCR counts tracked regional nonsynonymous mutations. Tracking of tumor mutation counts was seen in expanded intratumoral alpha and beta TCR counts.

Specified time point: sample taken at primary tumor resection. In this sample, this clonotype is medium-sized (0.01 to 0.1%). As yet, its antigen is unknown. For a library built for alpha chains, this beta chain is a stray read; little rests on its size. The V end lost 2 bases, the J end lost 2 bases, and 16 bases lay between the germline ends. CDR3 size: 17 residues. Germline loops: CDR1 KGHSH, CDR2 LQKENI. Sample: lung tumor tissue, taken at surgery. This sequence was found in a female donor with early-stage non-small cell lung cancer. This rearrangement joins TRBV18 to TRBJ1-5; tentatively, D is TRBD1 (6 bases). The CDR3 DNA reads TGTGCCAGCTCACCATCAGGGGACATAGGGGGCAATCAGCCCCAGCATTTT. As protein: CASSPSGDIGGNQPQHF.